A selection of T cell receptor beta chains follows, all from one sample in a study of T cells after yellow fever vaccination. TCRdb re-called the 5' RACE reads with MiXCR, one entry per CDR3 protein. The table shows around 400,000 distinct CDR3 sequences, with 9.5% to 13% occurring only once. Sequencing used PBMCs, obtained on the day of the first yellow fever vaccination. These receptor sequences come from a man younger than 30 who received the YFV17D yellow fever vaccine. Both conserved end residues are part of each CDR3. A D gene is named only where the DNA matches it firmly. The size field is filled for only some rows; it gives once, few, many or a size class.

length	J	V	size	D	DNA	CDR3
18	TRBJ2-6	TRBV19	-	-	TGTGCCAGTAGTCCACAACAGGGGACTAAGGCTGGGGCCAACGTCCTGACTTTC	CASSPQQGTKAGANVLTF
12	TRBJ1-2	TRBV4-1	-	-	TGCGCCAGCAGCCACGCAGTCTATGGCTACACCTTC	CASSHAVYGYTF
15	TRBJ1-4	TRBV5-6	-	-	TGTGCCAGCAGTTCTATTGATGCAACTAATGAAAAACTGTTTTTT	CASSSIDATNEKLFF
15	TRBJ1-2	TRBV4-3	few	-	TGCGCCAGCAGCCAAGATAAGGGCCGTGGCGGTGGCTACACCTTC	CASSQDKGRGGGYTF
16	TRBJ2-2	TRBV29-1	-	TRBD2	TGCAGCGCCGTCCCCGGTCGCGGGGGGAACACCGGGGAGCTGTTTTTT	CSAVPGRGGNTGELFF
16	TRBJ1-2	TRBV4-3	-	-	TGCGCCAGCAGCCAAGATTGGGGCAGGGAGAACTATGGCTACACCTTC	CASSQDWGRENYGYTF
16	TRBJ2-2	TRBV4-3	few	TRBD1	TGCGCCAGCAGCCATCGCCGGGACAGGGACACCGGGGAGCTGTTTTTT	CASSHRRDRDTGELFF
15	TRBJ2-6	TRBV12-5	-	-	TGTGCTAGTGGTGACGATCGCTCTGGGGCCAACGTCCTGACTTTC	CASGDDRSGANVLTF
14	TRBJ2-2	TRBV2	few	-	TGTGCCAGCAGTGTGTTGGTAGACACCGGGGAGCTGTTTTTT	CASSVLVDTGELFF
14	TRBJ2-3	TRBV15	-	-	TGTGCCACCACCCGAACCGGGGGAACAGATACGCAGTATTTT	CATTRTGGTDTQYF
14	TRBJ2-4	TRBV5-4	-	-	TGTGCCAGCAGCTTATCCGAGGCCAAAAACATTCAGTACTTC	CASSLSEAKNIQYF
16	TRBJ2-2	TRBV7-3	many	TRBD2	TGTGCCAGCAGCTTGCTAGCGGGGGGGAACACCGGGGAGCTGTTTTTT	CASSLLAGGNTGELFF
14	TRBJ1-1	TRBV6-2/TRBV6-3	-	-	TGTGCCAGCAGTCCCCGCGGAGAGGACACTGAAGCTTTCTTT	CASSPRGEDTEAFF
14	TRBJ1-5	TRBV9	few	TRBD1	TGTGCCAGCAGCGCTGGACAGGATGGTCAGCCCCAGCATTTT	CASSAGQDGQPQHF
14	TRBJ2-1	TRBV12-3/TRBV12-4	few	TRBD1	TGTGCCAGCAGGAGGACAGGGGTAGCGAATGAGCAGTTCTTC	CASRRTGVANEQFF
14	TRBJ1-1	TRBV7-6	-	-	TGTGCCAGCAGCACAATGACAGGATGGACTGAAGCTTTCTTT	CASSTMTGWTEAFF
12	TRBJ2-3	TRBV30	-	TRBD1	TGTGCCTGGAGTGTCGGGACAGGTACGCAGTATTTT	CAWSVGTGTQYF
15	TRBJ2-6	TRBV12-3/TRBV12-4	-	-	TGTGCCAGCAGTCTGGGGTACTCTGGGGCCAACGTCCTGACTTTC	CASSLGYSGANVLTF
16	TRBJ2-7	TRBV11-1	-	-	TGTGCCAGCAGCGACCGTGGAGGGAAGAGCTCCTACGAGCAGTACTTC	CASSDRGGKSSYEQYF
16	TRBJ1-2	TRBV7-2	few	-	TGTGCCAGCAGCTACGGGGCAGGGAGTCCATACTATGGCTACACCTTC	CASSYGAGSPYYGYTF
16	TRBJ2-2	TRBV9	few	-	TGTGCCAGCAGCGTAGAGGGTCCACCGAACACCGGGGAGCTGTTTTTT	CASSVEGPPNTGELFF
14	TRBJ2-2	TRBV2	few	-	TGTGCCAGCACCCCCCTCGGGAGCTCCGGGGAGCTGTTTTTT	CASTPLGSSGELFF
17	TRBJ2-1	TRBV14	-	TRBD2	TGTGCCAGCAGCCTAATCGGAGGGCTAGCGGGTTTCAATGAGCAGTTCTTC	CASSLIGGLAGFNEQFF
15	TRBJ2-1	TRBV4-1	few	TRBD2	TGCGCCAGCAGCCAGCTAGCGGGGGAATACAATGAGCAGTTCTTC	CASSQLAGEYNEQFF
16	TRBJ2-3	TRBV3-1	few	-	TGTGCCAGCAGCCAAGATAGGCACAGCGGCACAGATACGCAGTATTTT	CASSQDRHSGTDTQYF
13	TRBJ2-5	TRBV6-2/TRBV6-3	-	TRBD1	TGTGCCAGCATCCCGGGACAGCAAGAGACCCAGTACTTC	CASIPGQQETQYF
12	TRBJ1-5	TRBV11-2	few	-	TGTGCCAGCAGCACCCTGGGGGAGCCCCAGCATTTT	CASSTLGEPQHF
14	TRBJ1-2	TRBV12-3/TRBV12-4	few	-	TGTGCCAGCAGTTTCATGCAACAGGGAAACGGCTACACCTTC	CASSFMQQGNGYTF
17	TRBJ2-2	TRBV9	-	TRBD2	TGTGCCAGCAGCGTGGTGTGGGGGGGGTCGAACACCGGGGAGCTGTTTTTT	CASSVVWGGSNTGELFF
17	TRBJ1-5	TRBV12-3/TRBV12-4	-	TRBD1	TGTGCCAGCAGCCGGGGGGGCACAGGGGAAAATTATCAGCCCCAGCATTTT	CASSRGGTGENYQPQHF
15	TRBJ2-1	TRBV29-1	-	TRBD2	TGCAGCGTTGCCCCGGGACTAGCGGGGGGCAATGAGCAGTTCTTC	CSVAPGLAGGNEQFF
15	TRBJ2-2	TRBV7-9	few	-	TGTGCCAGCGGAAATACAGGGTCCTACACCGGGGAGCTGTTTTTT	CASGNTGSYTGELFF
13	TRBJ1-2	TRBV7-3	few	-	TGTGCCAGCAGCTTCGGCAGGGACGATGGCTACACCTTC	CASSFGRDDGYTF
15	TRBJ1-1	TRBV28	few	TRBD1	TGTGCCAGCAGTCCCTTGATGGACAGGGGAATTGAAGCTTTCTTT	CASSPLMDRGIEAFF
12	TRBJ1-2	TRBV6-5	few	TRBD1	TGTGCCAGCAGCCGGACAGGTCTTGGCTACACCTTC	CASSRTGLGYTF
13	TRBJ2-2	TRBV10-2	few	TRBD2	TGCGCCACCGGCGGGGGGGCGATCGGGGAGCTGTTTTTT	CATGGGAIGELFF
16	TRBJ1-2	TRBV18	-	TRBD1	TGTGCCAGCTCACCGGGACAGAGCTTAGCTAACTATGGCTACACCTTC	CASSPGQSLANYGYTF
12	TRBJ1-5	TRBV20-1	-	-	TGCAGTGCCCTACACGCAAATCAGCCCCAGCATTTT	CSALHANQPQHF
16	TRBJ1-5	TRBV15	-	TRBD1	TGTGCCACCAGCAGAGAGACAGGGGACACCAATCAGCCCCAGCATTTT	CATSRETGDTNQPQHF
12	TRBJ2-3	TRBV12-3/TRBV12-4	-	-	TGTGCCAGCAGCTACAGGGAGGATACGCAGTATTTT	CASSYREDTQYF
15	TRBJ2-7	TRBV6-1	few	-	TGTGCCAGCACCTTCGGGGCCCTAGGACAATACGAGCAGTACTTC	CASTFGALGQYEQYF
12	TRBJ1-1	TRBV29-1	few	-	TGCAGCGTTGAGAGAGCGAACACTGAAGCTTTCTTT	CSVERANTEAFF
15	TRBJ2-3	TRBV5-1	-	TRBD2	TGCGCCAGCAGCTTGCGGGGGGTGCGCACAGATACGCAGTATTTT	CASSLRGVRTDTQYF
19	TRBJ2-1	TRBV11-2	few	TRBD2	TGTGCCAGCAGCACCCGCGGACTAGCGGGGGGGAGATCCTACAATGAGCAGTTCTTC	CASSTRGLAGGRSYNEQFF
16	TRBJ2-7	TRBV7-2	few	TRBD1	TGTGCCAGCAGCTCCTGGCGGACAGGGGTCTCCTACGAGCAGTACTTC	CASSSWRTGVSYEQYF
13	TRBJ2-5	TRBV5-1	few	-	TGCGCCAGTCGCGGGGATTGGGGAGAGACCCAGTACTTC	CASRGDWGETQYF
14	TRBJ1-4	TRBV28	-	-	TGTGCCAGCAGGGCCCGCGCCTTTAATGAAAAACTGTTTTTT	CASRARAFNEKLFF
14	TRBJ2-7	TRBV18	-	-	TGTGCCAGCTCAAACGGGTCTCTCACCTACGAGCAGTACTTC	CASSNGSLTYEQYF
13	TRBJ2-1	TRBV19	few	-	TGTGCCAGTAGTATGAGGGCCAGCTATGAGCAGTTCTTC	CASSMRASYEQFF
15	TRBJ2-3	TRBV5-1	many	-	TGCGCCAGCAGCTTTCTCAGGGGGGCATCTGATACGCAGTATTTT	CASSFLRGASDTQYF
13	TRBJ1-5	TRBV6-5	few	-	TGTGCCAGCAGTTCTGACGGTTATCAGCCCCAGCATTTT	CASSSDGYQPQHF
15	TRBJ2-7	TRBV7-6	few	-	TGTGCCAGCAGCTTAGAGGGGGACCAGCTTTGGGAGCAGTACTTC	CASSLEGDQLWEQYF
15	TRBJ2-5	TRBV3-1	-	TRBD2	TGTGCCAGCAGCCAAGGCCTGACTAGCGCGGAGACCCAGTACTTC	CASSQGLTSAETQYF
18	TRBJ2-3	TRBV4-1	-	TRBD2	TGCGCCAGCAGCCAAGATGTTGTGGGGGGGACCCCCACAGATACGCAGTATTTT	CASSQDVVGGTPTDTQYF
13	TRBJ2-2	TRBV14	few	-	TGTGCCAGCAGCCAGTTGCGCACCGGGGAGCTGTTTTTT	CASSQLRTGELFF